This TCR beta chain originates from a study of CD4 and CD8 cells across lung adenocarcinoma regions. In the case of this clonotype: One junction end disagrees with the germline gene, perhaps due to a read error.

Localized lung adenocarcinoma, a non-small cell lung cancer, affected the donors. TCRdb reprocessed the PCR reads with MiXCR, giving one entry per CDR3 protein. Seen here are 9,000 to 13,000 distinct CDR3 sequences, about 55% observed once, and the top ten hold around 21%. Material for sequencing was CD4+ T cells from the center of a lung tumor. The receptor was derived from a male donor with lung adenocarcinoma. The CD4 and CD8 labels of this study may be unreliable.

CDR3 sequence reads: CGSSGLCGKNIQYF. The CDR3 bases are TGTGGCAGCAGTGGGCTGTGTGGCAAAAATATTCAGTATTTT. The V and J genes are TRBV27 and TRBJ2-4, with unresolved D. Near its end, the DNA agrees better with TRBJ2-3, so the J call may be wrong. Germline assignment: CDR1 MNHEY and CDR2 SMNVEV (reference sequence). This CDR3 is 14 amino acids long.